The 22 T cell receptor beta chains below were found in one sample sequenced in a study of T cell responses to AZD1222 COVID-19 vaccine. Sequencing used immunoSEQ multiplex PCR; TCRdb keeps in-frame clones, though not all of them. The sample consists of fewer than 120,000 clones, about 90% of them appearing once. Material: peripheral blood, obtained 28 days after the second AZD1222 dose. All receptors come from an adult who received the AZD1222 COVID-19 vaccine.

The chain employs TRBV7-3 and TRBJ1-2; 7 nucleotides match TRBD1. CDR1 and CDR2 from the germline V gene are SGHTA and FQGTGA. The CDR3 is 16 residues long. Trimming removed 2 bases from V and 6 bases from J; junction bases left unmatched: 12. Here the CDR3 reads CASSLAPTGNSDGYTF. In nucleotides, the CDR3 is TGTGCCAGCAGCTTAGCCCCGACAGGGAACTCTGATGGCTACACCTTC.

This clone showed up just once. The chain carries TRBV5-1 and TRBJ1-2; 8 nucleotides line up with TRBD1. CDR3 size: 13 residues. CDR1 is SGHRS, CDR2 YFSETQ, per germline. The J segment lost 4 bases and the V segment lost 6 bases, leaving 5 bases of the junction unmatched. The chain's CDR3 is CASTRDRLYGYTF. CDR3 in DNA: TGCGCCAGCACCCGGGACAGGCTCTATGGCTACACCTTC.

This clone was picked up a small number of times. The chain recombines TRBV14 with TRBJ1-1, with 8 bases identical to TRBD1. The junction had 8 bases not matched to a gene; V was cut back by 4 bases and J by 1 base. CDR3 length equals 16 residues. Germline lookup yields CDR1 SGHDN and CDR2 FVKESK. The CDR3 sequence: CASSLKTGVGNTEAFF. The CDR3 DNA reads as TGTGCCAGCAGCCTAAAGACAGGGGTTGGGAACACTGAAGCTTTCTTT.

V gene TRBV28 combines with J gene TRBJ2-3; possibly TRBD1 or TRBD2 for D (5 bases each). Germline assignment: CDR1 MDHEN and CDR2 SYDVKM. The CDR3 is made up of 21 amino acids. The V gene lost 2 bases and the J gene lost 0 bases, with 27 bases spanning the gap. The CDR3 region is CASSLSAPLSERDGSTDTQYF. CDR3 in DNA: TGTGCCAGCAGTTTAAGTGCCCCGCTAAGCGAACGGGACGGAAGCACAGATACGCAGTATTTT. Together with reference TRBV28 and TRBJ2-3, the CDR3 gives the full variable domain: DVKVTQSSRYLVKRTGEKVFLECVQDMDHENMFWYRQDPGLGLRLIYFSYDVKMKEKGDIPEGYSVSREKKERFSLILESASTNQTSMYLCASSLSAPLSERDGSTDTQYFGPGTRLTVL.

CDR3 in amino acids: CASGYGQPLGREQYF. As DNA, the CDR3 is TGTGCCAGCGGATATGGACAGCCCCTAGGACGGGAGCAGTACTTC. J is TRBJ2-7 and V is TRBV27; a possible D gene is TRBD1 (6 bases). V lost 8 bases and J lost 7, with 24 bases in between. CDR1 and CDR2 from the germline V gene are MNHEY and SMNVEV (reference sequence). The CDR3 has 15 amino acids.

This chain uses TRBV12-3 or TRBV12-4 with TRBJ1-3; 8 bases line up with TRBD1. The V segment lost 6 bases and the J segment 4 bases; nucleotides outside the gene matches: 2. The CDR3 consists of 13 residues. In DNA, the CDR3 is TGTGCCAGCAGGCAGGGGGCAGGAAACACCATATATTTT. Translated: CASRQGAGNTIYF.

The V and J genes are TRBV18 and TRBJ2-3, with D hard to call. V dropped 0 bases and J dropped 2 bases, with 3 bases sitting between them. Germline CDR1 is KGHSH and CDR2 is LQKENI. The CDR3 has 13 residues. The CDR3 loop reads CASSPPSTDTQYF. CDR3 nucleotides: TGTGCCAGCTCACCACCATCCACAGATACGCAGTATTTT.

V and J are TRBV6-5 and TRBJ2-1; D is perhaps TRBD1 (5 bases). Germline V gives CDR1 MNHEY, CDR2 SVGAGI. V was trimmed by 6 bases and J by 1 base, leaving 7 bases between them. The CDR3 is made up of 13 amino acids. The CDR3 sequence is CASRQGSYNEQFF. In DNA, the CDR3 is TGTGCCAGCAGGCAGGGTTCCTACAATGAGCAGTTCTTC.

This chain uses TRBV19 with TRBJ2-2, with D possibly being TRBD2 (6 bases). The CDR3 contains 23 residues. Trimming removed 3 bases at V and 1 base at J, with 33 bases between. CDR1 is LNHDA, CDR2 SQIVND, per germline (reference sequence). CDR3 in DNA: TGTGCCAGTAGTATTAGTGGTATGTTCGGGGGTTCGTCCTTCCCCGAGAACACCGGGGAGCTGTTTTTT. Its protein product is CASSISGMFGGSSFPENTGELFF. Supplemented by reference TRBV19 and TRBJ2-2, the full variable domain reads DGGITQSPKYLFRKEGQNVTLSCEQNLNHDAMYWYRQDPGQGLRLIYYSQIVNDFQKGDIAEGYSVSREKKESFPLTVTSAQKNPTAFYLCASSISGMFGGSSFPENTGELFFGEGSRLTVL.

This chain uses TRBV6-5 with TRBJ2-7, with D hard to call. The germline V gene encodes CDR1 MNHEY and CDR2 SVGAGI. This CDR3 is 12 amino acids long. Trimming took off 6 bases at V and 9 bases at J, with 15 bases between the two ends. The CDR3 is CASRDLNLRQYF. The CDR3 coding sequence is TGTGCCAGCAGGGACCTTAACCTACGGCAGTACTTC.

The chain recombines TRBV6-5 with TRBJ2-3; no clear D. There are 13 residues in the CDR3. V lost 11 bases and J lost 0, with 12 bases in between. Germline V gene sequence: CDR1 MNHEY, CDR2 SVGAGI. CDR3 protein: CAVKSSSTDTQYF. The CDR3 DNA reads TGTGCCGTCAAAAGCTCTAGCACAGATACGCAGTATTTT.

J is TRBJ2-1 and V is TRBV5-4; D is perhaps TRBD1 or TRBD2 (5 bases each). This CDR3 contains 15 residues. Deletions cut 4 bases from V and 2 bases from J, with 13 bases between. The germline V gene has CDR1 SGHNT and CDR2 YYREEE (reference sequence). The CDR3 DNA reads TGTGCCAGCAGCGCAACCGGGACGGCCTACAATGAGCAGTTCTTC. It translates to CASSATGTAYNEQFF.

This clone was detected only once. This chain uses TRBV18 with TRBJ1-5; 9 bases are shared with TRBD1. V shed 2 bases, J shed 2 bases, and the junction held 4 bases outside the gene matches. The germline V gene has CDR1 KGHSH and CDR2 LQKENI. The CDR3 consists of 16 residues. CDR3 bases: TGTGCCAGCTCACCAACAGGGGGCCGCGGCAATCAGCCCCAGCATTTT. It specifies CASSPTGGRGNQPQHF. Together with reference TRBV18 and TRBJ1-5, the CDR3 gives the full variable domain: NAGVMQNPRHLVRRRGQEARLRCSPMKGHSHVYWYRQLPEEGLKFMVYLQKENIIDESGMPKERFSAEFPKEGPSILRIQQVVRGDSAAYFCASSPTGGRGNQPQHFGDGTRLSIL.

CDR3 sequence: CASSPRLAGGAYNEQFF. In nucleotides, the CDR3 is TGCGCCAGCAGCCCGCGACTAGCGGGTGGGGCCTACAATGAGCAGTTCTTC. The V and J genes are TRBV5-1 and TRBJ2-1; 10 nucleotides line up with TRBD2. The CDR3 has 17 amino acids. The ends lost 4 bases at V and 2 bases at J; junction bases unmatched: 9. CDR1 and CDR2 from the germline V gene are SGHRS and YFSETQ.

V gene TRBV11-3 combines with J gene TRBJ2-3; 7 bases agree with TRBD2. Germline loops: CDR1 SGHNT, CDR2 YENEEA. The CDR3 sequence is 18 residues long. Unmatched junction bases numbered 14, after V lost 1 base and J lost 4 bases. The CDR3 coding sequence is TGTGCCAGCAGCTTAGGCGTTGAAAAGCGGGGTTGGGCAGATACGCAGTATTTT. Its protein is CASSLGVEKRGWADTQYF.

The count of this clone is one. V usage is TRBV5-5 and J usage is TRBJ2-7; 8 nucleotides align to TRBD1. This CDR3 is built from 13 residues. Germline-derived CDR1 and CDR2 are SGHKS and YYEKEE (reference sequence). The V gene end was trimmed by 4 bases and the J gene end by 4 bases; junction bases not matched to a gene: 4. The CDR3 nucleotides read TGTGCCAGCAGCCAGGGACAGGAATACGAGCAGTACTTC. Translation: CASSQGQEYEQYF. Based on the CDR3 plus reference TRBV5-5 and TRBJ2-7, the full variable domain is DAGVTQSPTHLIKTRGQQVTLRCSPISGHKSVSWYQQVLGQGPQFIFQYYEKEERGRGNFPDRFSARQFPNYSSELNVNALLLGDSALYLCASSQGQEYEQYFGPGTRLTVT.

The chain couples TRBV5-1 to TRBJ2-7; D is unclear. The CDR3 length is 14 residues. Per the germline V gene, CDR1 is SGHRS and CDR2 is YFSETQ. V was pared by 0 bases and J by 4 bases, with 11 bases between. The CDR3 DNA is TGCGCCAGCAGCTTGGGAGTCGATCGATACGAGCAGTACTTC. Translating gives CASSLGVDRYEQYF.

The rearrangement uses TRBV4-1 and TRBJ2-7; D is unresolved. The CDR3 is 16 amino acids. V was shortened by 1 base and J by 1 base, with 14 bases between the two germline ends. Germline V gene sequence: CDR1 MGHRA, CDR2 YSYEKL. The CDR3 sequence: CASSQVFGTPSYEQYF. The CDR3 coding sequence is TGCGCCAGCAGCCAAGTTTTTGGCACTCCATCCTACGAGCAGTACTTC.

V usage is TRBV29-1 and J usage is TRBJ1-1; D is uncertain. Trimming removed 6 bases at V and 1 base at J, with 12 bases between. The CDR3 is 13 amino acids. The V gene's germline CDR1 is SQVTM and CDR2 ANQGSEA. The DNA for the CDR3 is TGCAGCGTGTCCTCGGACCCGAACACTGAAGCTTTCTTT. Its protein is CSVSSDPNTEAFF.

The CDR3 coding sequence is TGTGCCAGCACCCCGGGGGGGGGCTATGGCTACACCTTC. It specifies CASTPGGGYGYTF. The chain combines TRBV27 with TRBJ1-2; TRBD1 might be the D (5 bases). The CDR3 length is 13 residues. Deletions cut 7 bases from V and 4 bases from J, with 13 bases between. Per germline, CDR1 MNHEY and CDR2 SMNVEV (reference sequence).

This chain links TRBV11-3 with TRBJ1-2, with TRBD1 identical over 8 bases. The germline V gene has CDR1 SGHNT and CDR2 YENEEA. The CDR3 is 14 residues long. The V gene end was trimmed by 2 bases and the J gene end by 4 bases; junction bases not matched to a gene: 3. The CDR3 nucleotides are TGTGCCAGCAGCTTAAACCAGGGGGCCTATGGCTACACCTTC. It encodes CASSLNQGAYGYTF.

The gene calls are TRBV21-1 and TRBJ2-2; no check of the table's D call, TRBD1, against the DNA was made. TRBV21-1 is assigned pseudogene status. The CDR3 sequence is 17 residues long. CDR3 in DNA: TGTGCCAGCAGCATGACGGACAGGGGGCGCGGGGCCGGGGAGCTGTTTTTT. Protein: CASSMTDRGRGAGELFF.